The 16 T cell receptor beta chains in this list originate from one sample, sequenced in a study of shared clonotypes between healthy human individuals. The repertoire was sequenced with immunoSEQ multiplex PCR; TCRdb's copy has only in-frame clones and lacks some. The data contain approximately 500,000 clones, 60% to 85% of them singletons. Specimen: PBMCs. Receptors originate from a woman aged 40 to 50 in good health. Some clones in this sample may be carry-over from other donors' samples.

The CDR3 DNA reads TGTGCCATCAGTGAAGGTTCTAGCGGAAGCTCCTACAATGAGCAGTTCTTC. It encodes CAISEGSSGSSYNEQFF. The chain has TRBV10-3 and TRBJ2-1; TRBD2 matches 7 bases. Germline trimming cut 3 bases from V and 0 bases from J; bases unmatched to any gene: 8. The CDR3 has 17 residues. The germline V gene encodes CDR1 ENHRY and CDR2 SYGVKD.

The chain carries TRBV27 and TRBJ2-2; D is undetermined. Germline lookup yields CDR1 MNHEY and CDR2 SMNVEV (reference sequence). Trimming shortened V by 8 bases and J by 6 bases, and 13 bases separated the two germline ends. This CDR3 comprises 13 residues. DNA for the CDR3: TGTGCCAGCTCCTTTAGATTCTCCGGGGAGCTGTTTTTT. Translating gives CASSFRFSGELFF.

This chain uses TRBV19 with TRBJ2-7, with 15 bases matching TRBD2. Germline V CDR1 and CDR2: LNHDA, SQIVND (reference sequence). V lost 7 bases to trimming and J lost 2 bases; unmatched junction nucleotides: 9. The CDR3 is made up of 17 amino acids. CDR3 in DNA: TGTGCCAGTAAGGGTTTGGGACTAGCGGGAGGACCCTACGAGCAGTACTTC. This codes for CASKGLGLAGGPYEQYF. Filled out from reference TRBV19 and TRBJ2-7, the complete variable domain reads DGGITQSPKYLFRKEGQNVTLSCEQNLNHDAMYWYRQDPGQGLRLIYYSQIVNDFQKGDIAEGYSVSREKKESFPLTVTSAQKNPTAFYLCASKGLGLAGGPYEQYFGPGTRLTVT.

The gene calls are TRBV4-1 and TRBJ2-7, with 7 bases that match TRBD2. CDR1 and CDR2 (germline): MGHRA, YSYEKL. This CDR3 region has 14 residues. V lost 9 bases and J lost 0; bases outside the gene matches: 8. The CDR3, as DNA: TGCGCCAGTGGAGGACTAGGCAGCTCCTACGAGCAGTACTTC. It encodes CASGGLGSSYEQYF.

This clone was counted a single time. The sample holds other DNA sequences that translate to the same CDR3. This chain joins TRBV6-5 and TRBJ2-2; D gene ambiguous. The CDR3 consists of 14 residues. Trimming cost V 0 bases and J 2 bases, with 4 bases left between them. Germline lookup yields CDR1 MNHEY and CDR2 SVGAGI. The CDR3 sequence is CASSYSRNTGELFF. Written as DNA, the CDR3 is TGTGCCAGCAGTTACTCCAGAAACACCGGGGAGCTGTTTTTT.

The chain couples TRBV6-6 to TRBJ2-7; a weak D match, TRBD1 (6 bases). Deletions cut 6 bases from V and 9 bases from J, with 21 bases between. The CDR3 sequence is 14 residues long. Germline CDR1 and CDR2: MNHNY and SVGAGI (reference sequence). The CDR3 DNA reads as TGTGCCAGCAGCCCGGGACAACTGGGGCCGGGGCAGTACTTC. It encodes CASSPGQLGPGQYF.

The chain couples TRBV7-3 to TRBJ2-1, with a possible D match to TRBD2 (6 bases). CDR3 length equals 14 residues. From germline, CDR1 is SGHTA and CDR2 FQGTGA. Trimming took 2 bases from V and 7 from J, leaving 12 bases between them. CDR3: CASSLGLAQNEQFF. In nucleotides, the CDR3 is TGTGCCAGCAGCTTAGGGCTAGCGCAAAATGAGCAGTTCTTC.

The chain couples TRBV2 to TRBJ2-3; the match to TRBD2 covers 7 bases. CDR3 length equals 17 residues. Germline V gene lookup returns CDR1 SNHLY and CDR2 FYNNEI. With 2 bases clipped from V and 0 bases from J, the junction kept 8 bases outside the gene matches. For the CDR3, the DNA is TGTGCCAGCAGTGAACTGGTAGCGGGTACTAGCACAGATACGCAGTATTTT. Its translation is CASSELVAGTSTDTQYF.

The V call is TRBV18, the J call TRBJ2-3; 10 positions match TRBD2. Germline loops: CDR1 KGHSH, CDR2 LQKENI. CDR3 length: 17 amino acids. With 7 bases clipped from V and 1 base from J, the junction kept 11 bases outside the gene matches. CDR3 nucleotide sequence: TGTGCCAGCTTAACCTTAATAGCGGGAGGTCGCACAGATACGCAGTATTTT. Translating gives CASLTLIAGGRTDTQYF.

The gene calls are TRBV6-5 and TRBJ2-2; 13 positions agree with TRBD2. V lost 5 bases and J lost 6; bases outside the gene matches: 3. Germline V gene data show CDR1 as MNHEY and CDR2 as SVGAGI. There are 15 residues in the CDR3. This chain's CDR3 is CASSRGLAGAGELFF. DNA of the CDR3: TGTGCCAGCAGTCGAGGACTAGCGGGAGCCGGGGAGCTGTTTTTT.

V gene TRBV19 combines with J gene TRBJ1-1, with D possibly being TRBD1 (5 bases). CDR1 and CDR2 from the germline V gene are LNHDA and SQIVND (reference sequence). This CDR3 comprises 16 residues. The V and J ends lost 0 bases and 2 bases respectively, with 13 bases between them. CDR3 coding DNA: TGTGCCAGTAGTATAGATCATGGGGCCACAAACACTGAAGCTTTCTTT. It encodes CASSIDHGATNTEAFF. The full variable domain, in which reference TRBV19 and TRBJ1-1 provide the parts outside the CDR3, is DGGITQSPKYLFRKEGQNVTLSCEQNLNHDAMYWYRQDPGQGLRLIYYSQIVNDFQKGDIAEGYSVSREKKESFPLTVTSAQKNPTAFYLCASSIDHGATNTEAFFGQGTRLTVV.

The CDR3 DNA reads as TGCGCCAGCAGCCAAGGTAGCTCCTACAATGAGCAGTTCTTC. Protein sequence: CASSQGSSYNEQFF. The chain has TRBV4-1 and TRBJ2-1; D is undetermined. CDR3 length: 14 amino acids. Trimming cost V 1 base and J 0 bases, with 4 bases left between them. Germline CDR1 is MGHRA and CDR2 is YSYEKL.

The J gene is TRBJ2-5, the V gene TRBV7-9; 9 bases match TRBD2. Germline CDR1 SEHNR, CDR2 FQNEAQ (reference sequence). Trimming removed 3 bases from V and 2 bases from J; junction bases left unmatched: 1. CDR3 length: 14 amino acids. DNA of the CDR3: TGTGCCAGCAGCTTGCTAGCGGGGCAAGAGACCCAGTACTTC. Its protein is CASSLLAGQETQYF.

The chain uses TRBV4-1 and TRBJ1-1; D may be TRBD1 (6 bases). The CDR3 is 12 amino acids. Germline lookup yields CDR1 MGHRA and CDR2 YSYEKL. Trimming left V 4 bases short and J 9 bases short, with 12 bases between. The CDR3 loop reads CASSPQGRKAFF. CDR3 DNA: TGCGCCAGCAGCCCCCAGGGGCGGAAAGCTTTCTTT.

This clone was observed once. The chain combines TRBV11-3 with TRBJ2-7, with 10 nucleotides matching TRBD1. Germline V CDR1 and CDR2: SGHNT, YENEEA. The CDR3 runs 15 residues. V dropped 2 bases and J dropped 2; count of bases not matched to a gene: 3. The CDR3 nucleotides are TGTGCCAGCAGCTTATACGGGACAGGGGCCTACGAGCAGTACTTC. It specifies CASSLYGTGAYEQYF.

V usage is TRBV5-1 and J usage is TRBJ2-1, with a weak D call TRBD2 (6 bases). V lost 4 bases and J lost 5, with 19 bases in between. CDR1 and CDR2 (germline): SGHRS, YFSETQ. The CDR3 has 16 residues. CDR3 nucleotides: TGCGCCAGCAGCCTTCGGACGGGGGTGAGAAACAATGAGCAGTTCTTC. Translation: CASSLRTGVRNNEQFF.